The 17 T cell receptor beta chains presented below share a single source sample, sequenced in a study of tumor-infiltrating lymphocytes in oesophageal squamous cell carcinoma. TCRdb re-analysed the PCR reads in MiXCR, keeping a single row per CDR3 protein. The repertoire includes about 22,000 distinct CDR3 sequences, around 34% of them detected once, and 19% sits in the top ten. Sequenced input: esophageal tumor tissue. The receptors stem from a female donor with esophageal squamous cell carcinoma.

V and J are TRBV14 and TRBJ2-2, with 9 bases matching TRBD2. V shed 2 bases and J 5 bases; nucleotides not matched to a gene: 9. CDR3 length: 17 amino acids. Germline assignment: CDR1 SGHDN and CDR2 FVKESK. CDR3 residues: CASSQLAGARGTGELFF. CDR3 DNA sequence: TGTGCCAGCAGCCAATTAGCGGGAGCTCGGGGGACCGGGGAGCTGTTTTTT.

As concerns this clonotype: A much more abundant neighbour one base away suggests this may be a read error. This rearrangement joins TRBV28 to TRBJ2-5, with TRBD2 matching 10 bases. Germline values: CDR1 MDHEN, CDR2 SYDVKM. This CDR3 is built from 16 residues. The DNA of the CDR3 is TGTGCCAGCAGTTTCGATAGCGGGAGGAGCACAGATACGCAGGATTTT. Translating gives CASSFDSGRSTDTQDF.

This clonotype counts as medium-sized. This chain links TRBV7-2 with TRBJ1-1; D not certain. V was pared by 5 bases and J by 1 base, with 8 bases between. CDR1 and CDR2 (germline): SGHTA, FQGNSA. This CDR3 is 13 amino acids long. CDR3 region: CASSPLENTEAFF. CDR3 bases: TGTGCCAGCAGCCCACTCGAGAACACTGAAGCTTTCTTT.

Ten or more counts support this clonotype. J is TRBJ2-5 and V is TRBV19, with 7 bases identical to TRBD2. The germline V gene has CDR1 LNHDA and CDR2 SQIVND (reference sequence). Unmatched junction bases numbered 22, after V lost 10 bases and J lost 11 bases. This CDR3 spans 15 amino acids. The CDR3 region is CATRRERGSYNEQYF. CDR3 sequence (DNA): TGTGCCACCCGAAGAGAACGCGGGAGCTACAATGAGCAGTACTTC.

This clonotype was picked up many times. The V and J genes are TRBV12-3 or TRBV12-4 and TRBJ1-2; possibly TRBD1 for D (5 bases). The CDR3 has 11 amino acids. V lost 10 bases, J lost 7 bases, and 13 bases lay in between. CDR3 in amino acids: CAIGGGGGYTF. The CDR3 region has the DNA TGTGCCATTGGGGGAGGAGGTGGCTACACCTTC.

This rearrangement joins TRBV5-1 to TRBJ1-1, with a tentative D call TRBD1 (5 bases). Trimming took off 4 bases at V and 5 bases at J, with 18 bases between the two ends. The CDR3 is 15 residues long. Germline V lookup: CDR1 SGHRS, CDR2 YFSETQ. This CDR3 is CASSMLRGGVTEAFF. CDR3 DNA sequence: TGCGCCAGCAGCATGCTACGGGGGGGGGTTACTGAAGCTTTCTTT.

This clonotype has only a few counts. This may come from a read error, since a much larger clone is one base off. The CDR3 reads CASSLKVGLGSYNEQYF. DNA for the CDR3: TGCGCCAGCAGCCTGAAGGTGGGACTAGGGTCCTACAATGAGCAGTACTTC. This chain connects TRBV4-3 to TRBJ2-4; TRBD2 matches at 8 bases. This CDR3 contains 17 residues. V lost 4 bases to trimming and J lost 13 bases; unmatched junction nucleotides: 21. Germline loops: CDR1 LGHNA, CDR2 YSLEER.

Comments on this clonotype: One end of the junction does not line up with germline, which may come from a read error. This chain joins TRBV7-6 and TRBJ2-4; D remains ambiguous. This CDR3 has 14 residues. Germline V lookup: CDR1 SGHVS, CDR2 FNYEAQ. CDR3 protein: CASSKLVGNTEAFF. The CDR3, as DNA: TGTGCCAGCAGCAAGTTGGTGGGGAACACTGAAGCTTTCTTC.

The chain uses TRBV9 and TRBJ2-7, with D unresolved. The J call is in doubt because the DNA end fits TRBJ2-1 better. Germline CDR1 reads SGDLS; CDR2 reads YYNGEE. The CDR3 is made up of 12 amino acids. The chain's CDR3 is CASSAHGNEQFF. As DNA, the CDR3 is TGTGCCAGCAGCGCCCATGGGAATGAGCAGTTCTTC.

Remarks on this clonotype: This CDR3 fails to terminate in the conserved phenylalanine or tryptophan, so it likely reflects a read error. Because the CDR3's place on the DNA is in doubt, the DNA is left out and the CDR3 is given as listed by TCRdb. The chain combines TRBV7-8 with TRBJ2-1; the tabulated D call, TRBD1, remains unverified against the DNA. CDR1 is SGHVS, CDR2 FQNEAQ, per germline. The CDR3 is made up of 16 amino acids, end residues included. The CDR3: CASSLEQGFYGYTFGS.

V usage is TRBV6-1 and J usage is TRBJ2-4; 8 bases agree with TRBD1. The DNA end is a closer match to TRBJ2-7, so the J assignment may be wrong. The germline V gene encodes CDR1 MNHNS and CDR2 SASEGT. The CDR3 is 14 residues long. The CDR3 sequence: CASIPRDRTYEQYF. The CDR3 nucleotides are TGTGCCAGCATTCCCCGGGACAGGACCTACGAGCAGTACTTC.

The sample holds many counts of this clonotype. The CDR3 loop is CASSPPGQRRSDTQYF. Here the CDR3 DNA reads TGTGCCAGCAGTCCTCCGGGACAACGGAGGTCGGATACGCAGTATTTT. The genes are TRBV28 and TRBJ2-3; a weak D match, TRBD1 (6 bases). V was shortened by 5 bases and J by 6 bases, with 21 bases between the two germline ends. The CDR3 totals 16 residues. Per the germline V gene, CDR1 is MDHEN and CDR2 is SYDVKM.

This clonotype was picked up many times. The chain carries TRBV5-1 and TRBJ2-7; 7 nucleotides line up with TRBD1. J gave up 3 bases and V 4 bases, and 1 base lay outside the gene matches. Germline-derived CDR1 and CDR2 are SGHRS and YFSETQ. The CDR3 runs 12 residues. CDR3 bases: TGCGCCAGCAGCCGGGACAGCTACGAGCAGTACTTC. This gives the protein CASSRDSYEQYF.

This clonotype was recorded at least ten times. This chain links TRBV28 with TRBJ2-7; D uncertain. CDR3 size: 12 residues. In germline, CDR1 is MDHEN, CDR2 SYDVKM. V was clipped by 8 bases and J by 3 bases, with 11 bases between them. The DNA of the CDR3 is TGTGCCAGCGCCCCAGAGTTCTACGAGCAGTACTTC. It specifies CASAPEFYEQYF.

The chain uses TRBV7-9 and TRBJ2-4, with 9 bases aligning to TRBD1. Near its end, the DNA agrees better with TRBJ2-1, so the J call may be wrong. Looked up from germline, CDR1 is SEHNR and CDR2 is FQNEAQ (reference sequence). The CDR3 spans 15 residues. Written as DNA, the CDR3 is TGTGCCAGCAGCCGGGACAGGGACTACTACAATGAGCAGTTCTTC. It is translated as CASSRDRDYYNEQFF.

The sample holds one count of this clonotype. The chain couples TRBV4-1 to TRBJ2-1, with 14 bases aligning to TRBD2. TRBJ2-7 explains the end of the DNA better; the J call may be wrong. Germline CDR1 is MGHRA and CDR2 is YSYEKL. The CDR3 covers 15 residues. The CDR3 here is CASSPAGLAGVEQYF. The CDR3 DNA reads as TGCGCCAGCAGCCCCGCGGGACTAGCGGGAGTTGAGCAGTACTTC.

The chain links TRBV7-8 to TRBJ2-3; the D call may be TRBD1 or TRBD2 (5 bases each). The J call may be faulty, since TRBJ2-5 better matches the DNA end. The CDR3 totals 13 residues. Looked up from germline, CDR1 is SGHVS and CDR2 is FQNEAQ. Here the CDR3 DNA reads TGTGCCAGCAGCCGGGACCAAGGGGAGACCCAGTACTTC. It codes for CASSRDQGETQYF.